Described below is a single T cell receptor beta chain sequence and its context. The data originate from a study of blood T cell repertoires in COVID-19. In the study's own analysis: Amplification with reference gene primers provided the estimates of nucleated cell counts. Some clones are missing from TCRdb's copy, which holds only in-frame ones; the method was immunoSEQ multiplex PCR. The V and J calls and the clone size are those of that table, but D and trimming were determined from the DNA. The sample records 120,000 or so clones, 60% to 80% being singletons. The CDR3 has 13 amino acids. V was trimmed by 5 bases and J by 6 bases, leaving 13 bases between them.

The rearrangement uses TRBV12-3 or TRBV12-4 and TRBJ1-2, with no clear D. Sequenced: peripheral blood. The receptor comes from a man in his 60s with acute or convalescent COVID-19. Written as DNA, the CDR3 is TGTGCCAGCAGTACCCAACTCTACGATGGCTACACCTTC. It translates to CASSTQLYDGYTF.